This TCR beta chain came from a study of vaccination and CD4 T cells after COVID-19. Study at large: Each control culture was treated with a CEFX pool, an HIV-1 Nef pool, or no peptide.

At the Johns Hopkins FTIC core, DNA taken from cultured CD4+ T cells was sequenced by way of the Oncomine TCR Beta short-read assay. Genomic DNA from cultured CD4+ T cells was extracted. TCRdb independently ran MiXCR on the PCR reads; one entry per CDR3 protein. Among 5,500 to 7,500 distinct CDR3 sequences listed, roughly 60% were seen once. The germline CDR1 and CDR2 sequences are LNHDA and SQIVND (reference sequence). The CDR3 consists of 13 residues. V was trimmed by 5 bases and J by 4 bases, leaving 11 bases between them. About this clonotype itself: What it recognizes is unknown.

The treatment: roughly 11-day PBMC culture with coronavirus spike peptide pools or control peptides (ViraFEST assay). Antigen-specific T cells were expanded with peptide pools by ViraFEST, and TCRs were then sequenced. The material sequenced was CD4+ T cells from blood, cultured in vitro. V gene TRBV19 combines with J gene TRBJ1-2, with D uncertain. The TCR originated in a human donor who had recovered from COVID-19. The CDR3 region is CASSVEGLYGYTF. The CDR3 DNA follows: TGTGCCAGTAGTGTTGAAGGACTCTATGGCTACACCTTC.